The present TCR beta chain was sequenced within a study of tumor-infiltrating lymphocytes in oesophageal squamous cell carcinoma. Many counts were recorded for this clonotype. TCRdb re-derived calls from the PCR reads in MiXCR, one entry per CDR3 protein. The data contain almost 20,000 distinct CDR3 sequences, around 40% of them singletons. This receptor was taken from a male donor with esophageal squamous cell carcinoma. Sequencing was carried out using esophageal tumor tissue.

DNA of the CDR3: TGTGCCAGCAGAGCAGGGAGCCAAGAGACCCAGTACTTC. Translating gives CASRAGSQETQYF. This chain joins TRBV2 and TRBJ2-5; D may match TRBD1 or TRBD2 (5 bases each). The CDR3 runs to 13 residues. V lost 6 bases, J lost 1 base, and 9 bases lay in between. Germline CDR1 and CDR2: SNHLY and FYNNEI.